A single sample gave rise to the 6 T cell receptor beta chains below, sequenced in a study of shared T cell receptors in the human thymus. Libraries were prepared by immunoSEQ multiplex PCR; TCRdb keeps only in-frame clonotypes and omits some of them. The sample holds over 650,000 clones; more than 70% are singletons and the top ten take just under 0.0095%. These sequences were also reported in another study, on human thymus T cells.

Sequencing used thymocytes. The source is a boy in the first two years of life with a congenital heart defect.

This clone was seen just once. V is TRBV5-6 and J is TRBJ1-4, with 7 nucleotides matching TRBD1. The germline gives CDR1 SGHDT, CDR2 YYEEEE. This CDR3 spans 15 amino acids. V gave up 0 bases and J gave up 8 bases; unmatched junction bases: 7. The CDR3 protein is CASSLDRGEWEKLFF. DNA for the CDR3: TGTGCCAGCAGCTTGGACAGGGGTGAATGGGAAAAACTGTTTTTT. Full variable domain (remainder filled in from reference TRBV5-6 and TRBJ1-4): DAGVTQSPTHLIKTRGQQVTLRCSPKSGHDTVSWYQQALGQGPQFIFQYYEEEERQRGNFPDRFSGHQFPNYSSELNVNALLLGDSALYLCASSLDRGEWEKLFFGSGTQLSVL.

The rearrangement joins TRBV4-3 to TRBJ2-1, with no clear D. The CDR3 totals 13 residues. Germline loops: CDR1 LGHNA, CDR2 YSLEER. V dropped 1 base and J dropped 4 bases, with 5 bases sitting between them. CDR3 loop: CASSQALYNEQFF. CDR3 DNA: TGCGCCAGCAGCCAAGCGTTGTACAATGAGCAGTTCTTC.

This clone was seen only once. This chain joins TRBV6-5 and TRBJ2-2; 7 positions match TRBD1. V gave up 8 bases and J gave up 4 bases; unmatched junction bases: 7. The germline gives CDR1 MNHEY, CDR2 SVGAGI. This CDR3 has 14 amino acids. Written as DNA, the CDR3 is TGTGCCAGCTCCGGGACAGAAAGCACCGGGGAGCTGTTTTTT. Its translation: CASSGTESTGELFF.

This clone was picked up one time. The chain employs TRBV4-3 and TRBJ2-7; 10 bases are shared with TRBD2. The CDR3 has 17 residues. V lost 1 base to trimming and J lost 3 bases; unmatched junction nucleotides: 9. The germline gives CDR1 LGHNA, CDR2 YSLEER. The CDR3 protein is CASSQGVQRGGLYEQYF. CDR3 nucleotide sequence: TGCGCCAGCAGCCAAGGCGTACAGCGGGGGGGCCTCTACGAGCAGTACTTC.

The chain recombines TRBV6-5 with TRBJ2-3, with TRBD2 identical over 7 bases. V lost 2 bases to trimming and J lost 8 bases; unmatched junction nucleotides: 10. The CDR3 length is 15 residues. Germline V gives CDR1 MNHEY, CDR2 SVGAGI. CDR3 protein: CASSYRSGVITTQYF. CDR3 nucleotide sequence: TGTGCCAGCAGTTACCGAAGCGGGGTTATAACTACGCAGTATTTT.

The rearrangement joins TRBV11-2 to TRBJ2-7; 15 bases agree with TRBD2. Germline CDR1 reads SGHAT; CDR2 reads FQNNGV. Unmatched junction bases numbered 5, after V lost 5 bases and J lost 3 bases. The CDR3 loop spans 16 amino acids. CDR3 loop: CASSQGLAGGFYEQYF. CDR3 in DNA: TGTGCCAGCAGCCAGGGACTAGCGGGAGGCTTCTACGAGCAGTACTTC. Filled out from reference TRBV11-2 and TRBJ2-7, the complete variable domain reads EAGVAQSPRYKIIEKRQSVAFWCNPISGHATLYWYQQILGQGPKLLIQFQNNGVVDDSQLPKDRFSAERLKGVDSTLKIQPAKLEDSAVYLCASSQGLAGGFYEQYFGPGTRLTVT.